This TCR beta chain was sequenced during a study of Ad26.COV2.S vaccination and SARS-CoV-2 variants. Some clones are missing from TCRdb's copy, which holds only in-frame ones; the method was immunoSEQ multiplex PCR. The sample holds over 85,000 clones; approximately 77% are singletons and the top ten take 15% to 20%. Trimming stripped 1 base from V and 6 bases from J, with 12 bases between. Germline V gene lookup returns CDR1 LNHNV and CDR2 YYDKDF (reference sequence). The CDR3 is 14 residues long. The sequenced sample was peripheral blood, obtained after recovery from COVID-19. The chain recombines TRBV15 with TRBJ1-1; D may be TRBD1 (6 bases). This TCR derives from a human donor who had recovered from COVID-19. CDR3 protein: CATSRGGGRSEAFF. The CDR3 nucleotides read TGTGCCACCAGCAGAGGGGGGGGGCGTTCTGAAGCTTTCTTT.